This T cell receptor beta chain was identified during a study of shared clonotypes between healthy human individuals. TCRdb's table, derived via immunoSEQ multiplex PCR, lists solely in-frame clones and lacks some. The repertoire includes some 580,000 clones, 98% of them detected once, and 0.25% to 0.35% sits in the top ten. Positively selected for CCR7, the CD45RO-negative cells used as naive CD8 cells excluded terminally differentiated effector memory CD45RA+ cells. The TCR comes from a man aged 25-45 years in good health. Sequencing was carried out using naive CD8+ T cells sorted from blood.

CDR3 nucleotides: TGTGCCAGCAGCTTAGAGGCGGGAGGTTTCTACAATGAGCAGTTCTTC. Protein sequence: CASSLEAGGFYNEQFF. The chain uses TRBV7-6 and TRBJ2-1; 8 nucleotides line up with TRBD2. There are 16 residues in the CDR3. Per germline, CDR1 SGHVS and CDR2 FNYEAQ. V was pared by 1 base and J by 3 bases, with 5 bases of the junction left unmatched. The variable domain in full, with the rest retrieved from reference TRBV7-6 and TRBJ2-1, is GAGVSQSPRYKVTKRGQDVALRCDPISGHVSLYWYRQALGQGPEFLTYFNYEAQQDKSGLPNDRFSAERPEGSISTLTIQRTEQRDSAMYRCASSLEAGGFYNEQFFGPGTRLTVL.